This TCR beta chain stems from a study of blood T cells in healthy people across ages. Germline values: CDR1 SQVTM, CDR2 ANQGSEA. CDR3 length: 13 amino acids. V shed 6 bases and J shed 1 base, with 13 bases lying between them. This clonotype has ten or more counts. Together with a sample-barcoded 5' primer, a J-beta primer mix was included in a second PCR lasting about 6 to 11 cycles. Tagging of each cDNA molecule was performed by a template-switch adaptor with 12 random nucleotides. The study obtained at least 2.5 million CDR3-containing paired-end reads from every sample. TCRdb itself ran the 5' RACE reads through MiXCR, one entry per CDR3 protein. This table has some 1.5 million distinct CDR3 sequences, roughly 28% appearing once.

The TCR sequence derives from a woman in her 30s in good health. Sequencing used blood. The chain links TRBV29-1 to TRBJ2-7, with TRBD2 as a possible D gene (5 bases). Here the CDR3 DNA reads TGCAGCGTCGCGGGTGGCCGATCCTACGAGCAGTACTTC. It is translated as CSVAGGRSYEQYF.